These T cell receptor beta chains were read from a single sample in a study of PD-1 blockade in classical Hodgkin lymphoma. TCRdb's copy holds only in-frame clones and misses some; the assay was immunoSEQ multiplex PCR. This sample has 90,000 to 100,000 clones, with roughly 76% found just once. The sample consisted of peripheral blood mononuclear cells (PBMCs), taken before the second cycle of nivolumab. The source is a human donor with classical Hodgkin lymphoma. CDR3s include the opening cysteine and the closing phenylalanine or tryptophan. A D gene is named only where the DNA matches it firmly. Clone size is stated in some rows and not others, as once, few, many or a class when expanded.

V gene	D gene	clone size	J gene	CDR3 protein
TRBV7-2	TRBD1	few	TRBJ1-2	CASSQSKGTAGYTF
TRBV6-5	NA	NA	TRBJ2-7	CASSPSLSYEQYF
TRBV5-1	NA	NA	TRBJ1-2	CASSLENFYGYTF
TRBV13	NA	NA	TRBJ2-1	CASSPPPSGRSSYNEQFF
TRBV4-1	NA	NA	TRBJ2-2	CASSQLAPTGELFF
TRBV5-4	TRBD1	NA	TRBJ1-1	CASSFYRGGRMNTEAFF
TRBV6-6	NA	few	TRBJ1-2	CASTKGDGYTF
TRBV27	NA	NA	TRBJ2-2	CASSLGGTGELFF
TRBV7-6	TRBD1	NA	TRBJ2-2	CASSSSDRGSRTGELFF
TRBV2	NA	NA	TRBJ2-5	CASSEETQYF
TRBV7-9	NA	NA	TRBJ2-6	CASSDLDGANVLTF
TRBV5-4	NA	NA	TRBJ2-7	CASSLGGPVGRYEQYF
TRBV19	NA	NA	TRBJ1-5	CASSDRGPYSNQPQHF
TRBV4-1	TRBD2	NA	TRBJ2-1	CASSQEGTSGASSYNEQFF
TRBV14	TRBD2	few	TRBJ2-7	CASSQEMRLAGGPISHEQYF
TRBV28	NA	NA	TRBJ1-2	CASSPPGTPTPGGYTF
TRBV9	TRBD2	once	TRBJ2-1	CASSPTPTSGAHNEQFF
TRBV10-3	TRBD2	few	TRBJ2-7	CAISERAGGVYEQYF
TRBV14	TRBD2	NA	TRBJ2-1	CASSPRRVAGGLLIDEQFF
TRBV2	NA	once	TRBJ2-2	CASSNIRGTGELFF
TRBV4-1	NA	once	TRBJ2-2	CASSQEPAIWGELFF
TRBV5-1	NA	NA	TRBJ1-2	CASSLAGDYGYTF
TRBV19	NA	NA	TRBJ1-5	CASSIGAGDPSNQPQHF
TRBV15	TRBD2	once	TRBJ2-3	CATSLQRLAGDTQYF
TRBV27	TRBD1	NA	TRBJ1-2	CASSRDRLGTNYGYTF
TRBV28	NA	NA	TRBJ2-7	CASSPGFSYEQYF
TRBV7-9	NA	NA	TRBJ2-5	CASSQREGAVEETQYF
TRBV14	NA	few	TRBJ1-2	CASSQDSSGRLNYGYTF
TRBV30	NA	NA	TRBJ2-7	CAWTMRADEQYF
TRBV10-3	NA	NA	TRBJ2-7	CAISATYEQYF
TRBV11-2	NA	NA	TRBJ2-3	CASSLAGRGGADTQYF
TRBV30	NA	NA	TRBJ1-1	CAWSSWGGGGITEAFF
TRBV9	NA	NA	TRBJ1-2	CASSVGAGPALEFSGYTF
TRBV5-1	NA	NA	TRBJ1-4	CASSLSGTSNEKLFF
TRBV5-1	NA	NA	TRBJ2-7	CASSLGGHLNEQYF
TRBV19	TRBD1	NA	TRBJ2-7	CASRFGQASSYEQYF
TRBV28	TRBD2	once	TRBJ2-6	CASSLRLAGSGANVLTF